Listed below are T cell receptor beta chains from one sample, sequenced in a study of cytomegalovirus exposure and HLA in healthy donors. Generated by immunoSEQ multiplex PCR, the TCRdb table keeps only in-frame clones and is missing some. The sample shows around 100,000 clones, about 64% of them seen only once. What was sequenced was PBMCs. The receptors stem from a man aged 18-30 years in good health and CMV-seropositive. CDR3s include the opening cysteine and the closing phenylalanine or tryptophan. The D gene is left open where the match is weak. Where a row states a size, it is once, few, many or the class of an expanded clone; other rows omit it.

TGTGCCAGCAGCACCACTAGCGGGGGAACCCAGTACTTC,CASSTTSGGTQYF,TRBV11-3,NA,TRBJ2-5,TRBD2
TGTGCCAGCAGTCCCCTGCAGGGGAATTCACCCCTCCACTTT,CASSPLQGNSPLHF,TRBV28,NA,TRBJ1-6,NA
TGTGCCACTCAACCGGGGGTTTTGAGTACAGATACGCAGTATTTT,CATQPGVLSTDTQYF,TRBV2,once,TRBJ2-3,NA
TGTGCCAGCAGCCCCCAGGCTAGCACAGATACGCAGTATTTT,CASSPQASTDTQYF,TRBV2,NA,TRBJ2-3,NA
TGTGCCAGCAGTATAACTAGCGGGGGGACAGATACGCAGTATTTT,CASSITSGGTDTQYF,TRBV9,NA,TRBJ2-3,TRBD2
TGTGCCAGCAGCTTAAACCCGGGACAGGGGGAGCTGTTTTTT,CASSLNPGQGELFF,TRBV7-2,NA,TRBJ2-2,TRBD1
TGCGCCAGCAGCTTGGAGGCAGGGGAACAGCCCCAGCATTTT,CASSLEAGEQPQHF,TRBV5-1,few,TRBJ1-5,NA
TGTGCCACCAGCAGAGTTAAGATTCACGGGGGGAGGAACAATCAGCCCCAGCATTTT,CATSRVKIHGGRNNQPQHF,TRBV15,NA,TRBJ1-5,NA
TGTGCCACCAGCAGAGATCGGCGGGACAGGCTACAAGAGACCCAGTACTTC,CATSRDRRDRLQETQYF,TRBV15,NA,TRBJ2-5,TRBD1
TGCGCCAGCAGCTTCACGGGGGTAAACACAGATACGCAGTATTTT,CASSFTGVNTDTQYF,TRBV5-1,NA,TRBJ2-3,NA
TGTGCCAGTAGTGAGGCCAGGGGCGCCGGGGAGCTGTTTTTT,CASSEARGAGELFF,TRBV19,NA,TRBJ2-2,NA
TGTGCCAGCAGCTTTTCGGGGGGGGGCTACAATGAGCAGTTCTTC,CASSFSGGGYNEQFF,TRBV5-4,NA,TRBJ2-1,TRBD2
TGTGCCAGTAGTCCAGGGGACAGGGGTTACAATGAGCAGTTCTTC,CASSPGDRGYNEQFF,TRBV19,NA,TRBJ2-1,TRBD1
TGTGCCACTAGGGCCCTCGGGACAGGGACTTATAGCAATCAGCCCCAGCATTTT,CATRALGTGTYSNQPQHF,TRBV19,NA,TRBJ1-5,TRBD1
TGTGCCAGCGAGAAATCCCCCGGGTCTGGAAACACCATATATTTT,CASEKSPGSGNTIYF,TRBV4-2,NA,TRBJ1-3,NA
TGCGCCAGCAGCCCCAGCCCTAGCGGGGGGGCCCAGACCCAGTACTTC,CASSPSPSGGAQTQYF,TRBV5-1,NA,TRBJ2-5,TRBD2
TGTGCCACCAGTATATCCTACAATGAGCAGTTCTTC,CATSISYNEQFF,TRBV15,NA,TRBJ2-1,NA
TGCGCCAGCAGAGGAGCGGGGGGGCCCTCTAGCACAGATACGCAGTATTTT,CASRGAGGPSSTDTQYF,TRBV5-1,NA,TRBJ2-3,TRBD2
TGTGCCGGACGAGGACAGGGCACCTACGAGCAGTACTTC,CAGRGQGTYEQYF,TRBV6-1,NA,TRBJ2-7,TRBD1
TGTGCCAGCAGCCCCAGGGTTTTTCCCCCAGAAGCTTTCTTT,CASSPRVFPPEAFF,TRBV11-2,NA,TRBJ1-1,NA
TGCGCCAGCAGTGAGGGCTCGGGGGGAAGGGTGGAGACCCAGTACTTC,CASSEGSGGRVETQYF,TRBV10-2,NA,TRBJ2-5,TRBD2
TGCAGCGTTGGGGTCCTAGAGAGCACAGATACGCAGTATTTT,CSVGVLESTDTQYF,TRBV29-1,NA,TRBJ2-3,NA
TGTGCCAGCAGCTTCTTGGCTAGCGGGGGGTACACAGATACGCAGTATTTT,CASSFLASGGYTDTQYF,TRBV7-9,NA,TRBJ2-3,TRBD2
TGCGCCAGCAGTGAGTTTGTCAGGGGCTTTGACACTGAAGCTTTCTTT,CASSEFVRGFDTEAFF,TRBV10-2,NA,TRBJ1-1,NA
TGCAGTGCAAAGGGGAATTCACCCCTCCACTTT,CSAKGNSPLHF,TRBV20-1,NA,TRBJ1-6,NA
TGTGCCAGCAGTTTTATGGGGGGCACTGAAGCTTTCTTT,CASSFMGGTEAFF,TRBV28,NA,TRBJ1-1,NA
TGTGCCAGCAGTCTAGCGGGGGGGGCAGGGGGCCAGTACTTC,CASSLAGGAGGQYF,TRBV6-1,NA,TRBJ2-5,TRBD2
TGTGCCAGCAGCTTGTGGAAGGGGGCAGCGGGGGACACCTACGAGCAGTACTTC,CASSLWKGAAGDTYEQYF,TRBV5-5,NA,TRBJ2-7,NA
TGTGCCAGCAGCCCCGTGGGGGGGGGCAGGTACAATGAGCAGTTCTTC,CASSPVGGGRYNEQFF,TRBV5-6,NA,TRBJ2-1,NA